This T cell receptor (beta chain) appears in the sequencing data of a study of PD-1 blockade in classical Hodgkin lymphoma. As regards this clone: Its antigen is currently unknown.

Germline loops: CDR1 GTSNPN, CDR2 SVGIG (reference sequence). With 3 bases removed from V and 2 bases from J, the gap between germline ends came to 10 bases. The CDR3 runs to 13 residues. Each of the patients experienced relapse following autologous stem cell transplantation, and their brentuximab vedotin exposure differed. Whole-study findings and limits: Baseline TCR diversity was reportedly lower in newly diagnosed patients than in healthy donors. It was reported as lower still in relapsed/refractory patients. Individuals initiating nivolumab under 1 year after ASCT were excluded. CD4+ TCR diversity climbed significantly by C4D1, unlike CD8+ TCR diversity. Complete responders possessed baseline diversity comparable to newly diagnosed patients.

Data came from immunoSEQ multiplex PCR; TCRdb stores just in-frame clones and leaves some out. The data contain 5,000 to 6,500 clones, roughly 64% of them singletons. The material was peripheral blood mononuclear cells (PBMCs), obtained at baseline. The clonotype comes from a human donor with classical Hodgkin lymphoma. The chain has TRBV30 and TRBJ1-1, with TRBD1 as a possible D gene (6 bases). CDR3 bases: TGTGCCTGGAGAGGGGGGTTTAACACTGAAGCTTTCTTT. It encodes CAWRGGFNTEAFF.